Shown below are 32 T cell receptor beta chains from a single sample sequenced in a study of cytomegalovirus exposure and HLA in healthy donors. Primers included in the PCR were 60 Vbeta and 13 Jbeta primers. The data were produced by immunoSEQ multiplex PCR, yet TCRdb's version contains in-frame clones alone and is incomplete. Counted here are around 70,000 clones, approximately 79% occurring once; the ten biggest clones make up around 10%. Sequencing input: PBMCs. These TCRs come from a woman in her thirties or forties in good health and CMV-seropositive.

The rearrangement uses TRBV10-2 and TRBJ2-5, with TRBD2 as a possible D gene (5 bases). V was shortened by 4 bases and J by 5 bases, with 11 bases between the two germline ends. The length of the CDR3 is 13 residues. CDR1 and CDR2 from the germline V gene are WSHSY and SAAADI. The CDR3 loop is CASSGGRLETQYF. The CDR3 DNA follows: TGCGCCAGCAGTGGAGGGCGGTTGGAGACCCAGTACTTC.

The V call is TRBV19, the J call TRBJ1-3; 7 nucleotides align to TRBD1. J gave up 4 bases and V 11 bases, and 5 bases lay outside the gene matches. This CDR3 contains 12 residues. Germline lookup yields CDR1 LNHDA and CDR2 SQIVND (reference sequence). The CDR3 loop is CASGGQGNTIYF. Here the CDR3 DNA reads TGTGCCTCTGGGGGACAGGGAAACACCATATATTTT.

The V call is TRBV7-6, the J call TRBJ2-1; TRBD2 aligns across 7 bases. CDR1 and CDR2 (germline): SGHVS, FNYEAQ. The J segment lost 3 bases and the V segment lost 5 bases, leaving 7 bases of the junction unmatched. The CDR3 runs to 15 residues. The CDR3 region has the DNA TGTGCCAGCAGCCCTAGCGGAGAACGCTACAATGAGCAGTTCTTC. The encoded protein is CASSPSGERYNEQFF. Together with reference TRBV7-6 and TRBJ2-1, the CDR3 gives the full variable domain: GAGVSQSPRYKVTKRGQDVALRCDPISGHVSLYWYRQALGQGPEFLTYFNYEAQQDKSGLPNDRFSAERPEGSISTLTIQRTEQRDSAMYRCASSPSGERYNEQFFGPGTRLTVL.

This sequence joins TRBV5-1 and TRBJ2-7; TRBD2 agrees at 9 bases. CDR3 length: 19 residues. The ends lost 1 base at V and 2 bases at J; junction bases unmatched: 16. Germline V gene lookup returns CDR1 SGHRS and CDR2 YFSETQ. The CDR3 spells CASSLRSLSGLAHPYEQYF. The CDR3 region has the DNA TGCGCCAGCAGCTTGCGTTCCCTATCAGGACTAGCGCACCCCTACGAGCAGTACTTC.

In nucleotides, the CDR3 is TGTGCCAGCTCCCTCAGGGGGGATACGCAGTATTTT. Encoded protein: CASSLRGDTQYF. V usage is TRBV18 and J usage is TRBJ2-3; 7 bases align to TRBD1. The CDR3 is 12 residues long. Trimming cost V 6 bases and J 6 bases; bases outside gene matches: 3. In germline, CDR1 is KGHSH, CDR2 LQKENI.

This clone appeared a single time. The chain carries TRBV4-1 and TRBJ2-3, with 9 bases fitting TRBD2. The CDR3 runs 16 residues. The V and J ends lost 3 bases and 3 bases, in that order; junction bases with no gene match: 7. CDR1 and CDR2 from the germline V gene are MGHRA and YSYEKL. The CDR3 loop reads CASSHLRGGATDTQYF. The CDR3 coding sequence is TGCGCCAGCAGCCATTTACGCGGGGGGGCAACAGATACGCAGTATTTT.

This clone was seen a few times. The chain is built from TRBV7-9 and TRBJ2-7, with D tentatively TRBD1 (6 bases). The germline V and J ends were trimmed by 0 bases and 5 bases, with 8 bases remaining between them. The CDR3 loop spans 13 amino acids. CDR1 SEHNR and CDR2 FQNEAQ come from the germline V gene (reference sequence). The CDR3 DNA reads TGTGCCAGCAGCTTAGCGGGGGCCGACGAGCAGTACTTC. Translated, it gives CASSLAGADEQYF.

The genes are TRBV7-8 and TRBJ2-1; TRBD2 agrees at 8 bases. Germline CDR1 and CDR2: SGHVS and FQNEAQ. The CDR3 covers 18 residues. V dropped 5 bases and J dropped 3; count of bases not matched to a gene: 15. CDR3 coding DNA: TGTGCCAGCAGCGTTCATGCAGAAACTAGCGGCGTCTACAATGAGCAGTTCTTC. It encodes CASSVHAETSGVYNEQFF. The full variable domain, rest sourced from reference TRBV7-8 and TRBJ2-1, is GAGVSQSPRYKVAKRGQDVALRCDPISGHVSLFWYQQALGQGPEFLTYFQNEAQLDKSGLPSDRFFAERPEGSVSTLKIQRTQQEDSAVYLCASSVHAETSGVYNEQFFGPGTRLTVL.

This clone was counted a few times. The chain employs TRBV5-4 and TRBJ1-3, with a weak D call TRBD1 (5 bases). Germline loops: CDR1 SGHNT, CDR2 YYREEE (reference sequence). V lost 2 bases to trimming and J lost 0 bases, with 12 bases between them. This CDR3 region has 16 residues. The CDR3 here is CASSFGRDGSGNTIYF. For the CDR3, the DNA is TGTGCCAGCAGCTTCGGCAGGGATGGCTCTGGAAACACCATATATTTT.

This clone was found once. The rearrangement uses TRBV7-2 and TRBJ2-3; D is perhaps TRBD2 (5 bases). The CDR3 consists of 11 residues. Deletions cut 5 bases from V and 10 bases from J, with 10 bases between. CDR1 is SGHTA and CDR2 is FQGNSA in the germline V gene. CDR3 protein: CASSQAVAQYF. In nucleotides, the CDR3 is TGTGCCAGCAGCCAAGCGGTTGCGCAGTATTTT.

This clone came up once. The chain joins TRBV5-1 to TRBJ2-1; perhaps TRBD2 as D (5 bases). Trimming shortened V by 4 bases and J by 7 bases, and 15 bases separated the two germline ends. CDR1 SGHRS and CDR2 YFSETQ come from the germline V gene. The CDR3 covers 14 residues. CDR3 residues: CASSIQAESNEQFF. The CDR3 DNA reads TGCGCCAGCAGCATACAAGCGGAATCAAATGAGCAGTTCTTC.

The V call is TRBV19, the J call TRBJ2-5; the match to TRBD1 covers 9 bases. J gave up 2 bases and V 7 bases, and 5 bases lay outside the gene matches. The CDR3 is 14 residues long. The V gene's germline CDR1 is LNHDA and CDR2 SQIVND (reference sequence). This CDR3 reads CASMDRGGQETQYF. CDR3 DNA: TGTGCCAGTATGGACAGGGGAGGTCAAGAGACCCAGTACTTC.

CDR3 in DNA: TGTGCCAGCAGCCCAGCGGGGGTTTACAATGAGCAGTTCTTC. Amino acid sequence: CASSPAGVYNEQFF. V and J are TRBV6-6 and TRBJ2-1, with 8 bases identical to TRBD2. The V gene end was trimmed by 6 bases and the J gene end by 4 bases; junction bases not matched to a gene: 5. Germline V lookup: CDR1 MNHNY, CDR2 SVGAGI (reference sequence). There are 14 residues in the CDR3.

This chain links TRBV5-1 with TRBJ2-1; 8 nucleotides match TRBD1. The V gene's germline CDR1 is SGHRS and CDR2 YFSETQ. The CDR3 is made up of 12 amino acids. V dropped 7 bases and J dropped 4; count of bases not matched to a gene: 1. The CDR3, as DNA: TGCGCCAGCCAGGGGGCGTACAATGAGCAGTTCTTC. As protein: CASQGAYNEQFF. Looking up the rest from reference TRBV5-1 and TRBJ2-1 gives the full variable domain: KAGVTQTPRYLIKTRGQQVTLSCSPISGHRSVSWYQQTPGQGLQFLFEYFSETQRNKGNFPGRFSGRQFSNSRSEMNVSTLELGDSALYLCASQGAYNEQFFGPGTRLTVL.

There are many counts of this clone. The chain has TRBV30 and TRBJ1-2; D perhaps matches TRBD1 (5 bases). CDR3 length: 13 amino acids. The germline V gene has CDR1 GTSNPN and CDR2 SVGIG (reference sequence). The V gene lost 1 base and the J gene lost 0 bases, with 6 bases spanning the gap. The CDR3 DNA sequence: TGTGCCTGGAGTGGACAGCCTAACTATGGCTACACCTTC. It is translated as CAWSGQPNYGYTF.

This clone was observed a handful of times. This chain connects TRBV5-1 to TRBJ1-3; 8 bases agree with TRBD1. CDR1 is SGHRS and CDR2 is YFSETQ in the germline V gene. The CDR3 is made up of 17 amino acids. V lost 0 bases, J lost 8 bases, and 13 bases stayed unmatched. The CDR3 is CASSLASGQASWDTIYF. The DNA of the CDR3 is TGCGCCAGCAGCTTGGCTTCGGGACAGGCATCTTGGGACACCATATATTTT.

The chain couples TRBV2 to TRBJ2-1, with 11 nucleotides matching TRBD2. Germline loops: CDR1 SNHLY, CDR2 FYNNEI. CDR3 size: 12 residues. J lost 13 bases, V lost 7 bases, and 6 bases had no gene match. The CDR3: CASTASGGPQFF. CDR3 DNA sequence: TGTGCCAGCACGGCTAGCGGGGGGCCCCAGTTCTTC.

The chain is built from TRBV6-1 and TRBJ2-5, with D unresolved. The CDR3 covers 12 residues. V was pared by 8 bases and J by 1 base, with 8 bases between. The germline gives CDR1 MNHNS, CDR2 SASEGT. The CDR3 DNA reads as TGTGCCAGCGAGGCATTCCAAGAGACCCAGTACTTC. This sequence encodes CASEAFQETQYF.

CDR3 coding DNA: TGTGCCAGCAGCTCGGGGGTAGCGGGGGCCATCCGGGATACGCAGTATTTT. This encodes CASSSGVAGAIRDTQYF. The chain carries TRBV5-6 and TRBJ2-3; 9 bases match TRBD2. The CDR3 is 17 amino acids. Germline lookup yields CDR1 SGHDT and CDR2 YYEEEE. V lost 3 bases, J lost 6 bases, and 14 bases stayed unmatched.

The V gene is TRBV4-1, the J gene TRBJ2-1, with 8 nucleotides matching TRBD1. Trimming removed 4 bases from V and 8 bases from J; junction bases left unmatched: 10. In germline, CDR1 is MGHRA, CDR2 YSYEKL. The CDR3 spans 15 residues. CDR3 bases: TGCGCCAGCAGCCGAAGGACAGGGAGGAAGGATGAGCAGTTCTTC. Its protein product is CASSRRTGRKDEQFF.

The V gene is TRBV6-1, the J gene TRBJ1-6; D is unresolved. The CDR3 covers 11 residues. Trimming shortened V by 7 bases and J by 8 bases, and 6 bases separated the two germline ends. Germline V lookup: CDR1 MNHNS, CDR2 SASEGT. CDR3 residues: CASMEDSPLHF. In DNA form, the CDR3 reads TGTGCCAGCATGGAGGATTCACCCCTCCACTTT.

This CDR3 is CASSLAHSRGYGYTF. Written as DNA, the CDR3 is TGTGCCAGCAGCTTGGCGCACTCTCGGGGCTATGGCTACACCTTC. The chain employs TRBV5-4 and TRBJ1-2; D is ambiguous. CDR1 and CDR2 (germline): SGHNT, YYREEE (reference sequence). CDR3 length equals 15 residues. V was clipped by 0 bases and J by 4 bases, with 13 bases between them.

The rearrangement joins TRBV2 to TRBJ1-2, with TRBD1 as a possible D gene (5 bases). Deletions cut 8 bases from V and 2 bases from J, with 12 bases between. The CDR3 contains 13 residues. Germline values: CDR1 SNHLY, CDR2 FYNNEI. The CDR3 here is CASQGEANYGYTF. CDR3 in DNA: TGTGCCAGCCAAGGGGAAGCGAACTATGGCTACACCTTC.

The V call is TRBV6-4, the J call TRBJ1-5, with a tentative D call TRBD1 (5 bases). CDR1 is MRHNA and CDR2 is SNTAGT in the germline V gene. The CDR3 is made up of 15 amino acids. The V gene lost 2 bases and the J gene lost 3 bases, with 11 bases spanning the gap. The CDR3 here is CASSDGAASNQPQHF. The CDR3 DNA reads TGTGCCAGCAGTGACGGGGCAGCGTCCAATCAGCCCCAGCATTTT.

The V gene is TRBV11-3, the J gene TRBJ2-7, with TRBD1 matching 11 bases. Germline V gene lookup returns CDR1 SGHNT and CDR2 YENEEA. Trimming took 1 base from V and 5 from J; bases not matched to a gene: 7. The CDR3 contains 16 residues. CDR3 protein: CASSLVDRGRRHEQYF. The CDR3 coding sequence is TGTGCCAGCAGCTTAGTGGACAGGGGGCGCAGACACGAGCAGTACTTC.

This clone was counted a few times. This chain links TRBV27 with TRBJ2-7, with D possibly TRBD1 on 5 matching bases. V lost 3 bases to trimming and J lost 3 bases, with 15 bases between them. The CDR3 totals 15 residues. CDR1 and CDR2 from the germline V gene are MNHEY and SMNVEV (reference sequence). For the CDR3, the DNA is TGTGCCAGCAGTTTTACCCCAGGGATGAGCTACGAGCAGTACTTC. It translates to CASSFTPGMSYEQYF.

The V and J genes are TRBV5-1 and TRBJ2-1; D may be TRBD1 (7 bases). V was trimmed by 4 bases and J by 3 bases, leaving 20 bases between them. Germline values: CDR1 SGHRS, CDR2 YFSETQ. There are 17 residues in the CDR3. The CDR3 region is CASSLGPYRGLYNEQFF. In nucleotides, the CDR3 is TGCGCCAGCAGCCTGGGGCCTTACAGGGGACTCTACAATGAGCAGTTCTTC.

The chain couples TRBV7-2 to TRBJ1-4; no reliable D call. Trimming pared 5 bases from V and 5 bases from J, leaving 3 bases between. CDR3 length: 11 amino acids. Germline V lookup: CDR1 SGHTA, CDR2 FQGNSA. The CDR3 loop is CASSLNEKLFF. The CDR3 DNA sequence: TGTGCCAGCAGCCTAAATGAAAAACTGTTTTTT.

CDR3 sequence reads: CASSSKFGGNTIYF. Written as DNA, the CDR3 is TGTGCCAGCAGCTCCAAATTCGGGGGAAACACCATATATTTT. V is TRBV13 and J is TRBJ1-3; D is undetermined. The V end lost 4 bases, the J end lost 4 bases, and 11 bases lay between the germline ends. The CDR3 runs 14 residues. Germline CDR1 PRHDT, CDR2 FYEKMQ (reference sequence).

The DNA for the CDR3 is TGTGCCAGTATCGAGGGGGCGCTTATCCCCGGGGAGCTGTTTTTT. Protein: CASIEGALIPGELFF. The rearrangement links TRBV19 to TRBJ2-2; 7 bases line up with TRBD1. CDR3 size: 15 residues. With V trimmed by 7 bases and J by 6 bases, 11 bases remained unmatched. CDR1 and CDR2 from the germline V gene are LNHDA and SQIVND (reference sequence).

The CDR3 protein is CASSNAQVRAFF. For the CDR3, the DNA is TGTGCCAGCAGCAACGCCCAAGTCCGGGCTTTCTTT. The chain links TRBV21-1 to TRBJ1-1. TRBV21-1 is recorded as a pseudogene. This CDR3 spans 12 amino acids.

The chain has TRBV9 and TRBJ2-7, with no clear D. Looked up from germline, CDR1 is SGDLS and CDR2 is YYNGEE. This CDR3 region has 12 residues. V was trimmed by 4 bases and J by 4 bases, leaving 9 bases between them. The CDR3 nucleotides are TGTGCCAGCAGCCCCTACGGGTACGAGCAGTACTTC. It encodes CASSPYGYEQYF. The full variable domain, its missing parts supplied by reference TRBV9 and TRBJ2-7, is DSGVTQTPKHLITATGQRVTLRCSPRSGDLSVYWYQQSLDQGLQFLIQYYNGEERAKGNILERFSAQQFPDLHSELNLSSLELGDSALYFCASSPYGYEQYFGPGTRLTVT.